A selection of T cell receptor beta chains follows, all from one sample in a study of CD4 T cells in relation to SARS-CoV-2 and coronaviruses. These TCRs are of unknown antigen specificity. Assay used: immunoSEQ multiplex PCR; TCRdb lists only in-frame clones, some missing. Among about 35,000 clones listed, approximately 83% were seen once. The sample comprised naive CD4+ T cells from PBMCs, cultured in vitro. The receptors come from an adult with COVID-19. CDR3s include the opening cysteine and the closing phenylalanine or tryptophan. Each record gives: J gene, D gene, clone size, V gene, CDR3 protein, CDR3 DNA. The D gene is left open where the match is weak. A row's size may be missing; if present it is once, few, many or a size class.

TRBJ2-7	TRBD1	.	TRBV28	CASRSRQGTYEQYF	TGTGCCAGCAGGTCTAGACAGGGGACCTACGAGCAGTACTTC
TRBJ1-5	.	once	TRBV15	CATSYKAGNSNQPQHF	TGTGCCACCAGCTACAAGGCCGGGAACAGTAATCAGCCCCAGCATTTT
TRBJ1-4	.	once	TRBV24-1	CATSETNGGRREKLFF	TGTGCCACCAGTGAAACCAACGGGGGCCGTCGTGAAAAACTGTTTTTT
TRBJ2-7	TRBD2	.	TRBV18	CASSPPSLAGVREQYF	TGTGCCAGCTCACCACCGAGTCTAGCGGGAGTTCGGGAGCAGTACTTC
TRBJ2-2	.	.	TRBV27	CARGSGELFF	TGTGCCAGGGGGTCCGGGGAGCTGTTTTTT
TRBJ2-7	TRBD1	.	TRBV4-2	CASSQEHRGSYEQYF	TGTGCCAGCAGCCAAGAGCACAGGGGGTCCTACGAGCAGTACTTC
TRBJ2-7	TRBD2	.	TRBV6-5	CASSRTSGGSYEQYF	TGTGCCAGCAGCCGGACTAGCGGGGGGTCCTACGAGCAGTACTTC
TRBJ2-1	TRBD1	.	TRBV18	CASSPRDRGGHEQFF	TGTGCCAGCTCCCCCAGGGACAGGGGAGGCCATGAGCAGTTCTTC
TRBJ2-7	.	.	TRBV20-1	CSASDSSSGHEQYF	TGCAGTGCTAGTGATTCGAGCAGTGGACACGAGCAGTACTTC
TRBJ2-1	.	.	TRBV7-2	CASSLRRAGNDEQFF	TGTGCCAGCAGCTTAAGGCGGGCAGGGAACGATGAGCAGTTCTTC
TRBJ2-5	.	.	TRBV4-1	CASSPREGQETQYF	TGCGCCAGCAGCCCCCGGGAAGGGCAAGAGACCCAGTACTTC
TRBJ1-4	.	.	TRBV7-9	CASSLGGAYEKLFF	TGTGCCAGCAGCTTAGGGGGCGCTTACGAAAAACTGTTTTTT
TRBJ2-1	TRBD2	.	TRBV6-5	CASSYSLAGAEQFF	TGTGCCAGCAGTTACAGCCTAGCGGGAGCTGAGCAGTTCTTC
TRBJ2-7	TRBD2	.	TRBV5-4	CASSWGLADSSYEQYF	TGTGCCAGCAGCTGGGGACTAGCAGATAGCTCCTACGAGCAGTACTTC
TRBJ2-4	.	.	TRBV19	CASSTASGGRAKNIQYF	TGTGCCAGTAGTACCGCCTCTGGCGGAAGAGCCAAAAACATTCAGTACTTC
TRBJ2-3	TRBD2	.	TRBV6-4	CASSEGREVTDTQYF	TGTGCCAGCAGTGAGGGGCGGGAGGTGACGGATACGCAGTATTTT
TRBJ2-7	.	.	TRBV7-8	CASSLSGWIRSSYEQYF	TGTGCCAGCAGCTTATCTGGGTGGATTAGGTCCTCCTACGAGCAGTACTTC
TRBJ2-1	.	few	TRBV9	CASSVDDYNEQFF	TGTGCCAGCAGCGTAGACGACTACAATGAGCAGTTCTTC
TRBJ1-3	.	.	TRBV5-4	CASSFGSYRSGNTIYF	TGTGCCAGCAGCTTTGGGTCCTACCGCTCTGGAAACACCATATATTTT
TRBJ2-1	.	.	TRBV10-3	CAIRDTQAEQFF	TGTGCCATTCGGGACACCCAGGCTGAGCAGTTCTTC
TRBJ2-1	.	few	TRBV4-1	CASSSRFQFSYNEQFF	TGCGCCAGCAGCTCAAGGTTCCAGTTTTCCTACAATGAGCAGTTCTTC
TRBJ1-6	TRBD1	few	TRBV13	CASSPTGQNSPLHF	TGTGCCAGCAGCCCCACGGGACAGAATTCACCCCTCCACTTT
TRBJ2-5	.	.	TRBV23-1	CASSPPREETQYF	TGCGCCAGCAGTCCCCCGAGAGAGGAGACCCAGTACTTC
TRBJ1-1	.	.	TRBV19	CASSPIDVNTEAFF	TGTGCCAGTAGCCCGATAGACGTGAACACTGAAGCTTTCTTT
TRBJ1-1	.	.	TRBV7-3	CASSLTGRGARNTEAFF	TGTGCCAGCAGCTTAACCGGAAGGGGGGCAAGGAACACTGAAGCTTTCTTT
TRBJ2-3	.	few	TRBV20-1	CSARIGVSQYF	TGCAGTGCTAGGATAGGGGTATCGCAGTATTTT
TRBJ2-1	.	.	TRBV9	CASSVSRGGLGVFPSYNEQFF	TGTGCCAGCAGCGTAAGTCGAGGGGGGTTGGGGGTTTTCCCCTCCTACAATGAGCAGTTCTTC
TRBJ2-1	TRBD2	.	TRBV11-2	CASSSTSGSYNEQFF	TGTGCCAGCAGCTCGACTAGCGGGTCCTACAATGAGCAGTTCTTC
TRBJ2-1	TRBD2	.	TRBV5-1	CASSLSAGGPYNEQFF	TGCGCCAGCAGCTTGAGCGCGGGAGGGCCCTACAATGAGCAGTTCTTC